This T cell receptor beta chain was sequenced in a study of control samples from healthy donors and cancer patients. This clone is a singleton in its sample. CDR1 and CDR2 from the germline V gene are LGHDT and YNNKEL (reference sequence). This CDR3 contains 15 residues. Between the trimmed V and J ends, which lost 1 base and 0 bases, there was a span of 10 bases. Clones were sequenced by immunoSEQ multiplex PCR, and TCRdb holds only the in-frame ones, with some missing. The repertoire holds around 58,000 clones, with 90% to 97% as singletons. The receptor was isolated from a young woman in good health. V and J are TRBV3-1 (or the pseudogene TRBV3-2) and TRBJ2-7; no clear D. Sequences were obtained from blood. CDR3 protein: CASSQVSVSSYEQYF. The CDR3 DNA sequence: TGTGCCAGCAGCCAAGTTTCGGTTAGCTCCTACGAGCAGTACTTC.